Below, 19 T cell receptor beta chains from the same sample are listed, as sequenced in a study of blood T cell repertoires in COVID-19. Clones were read by immunoSEQ multiplex PCR, and TCRdb kept only the in-frame ones, dropping some. The data show 200,000 to 250,000 clones, roughly 89% seen once. The sample comprised PBMCs or T cells enriched from blood (not recorded which). These receptors originate from a woman in her 40s who had recovered from COVID-19.

The V gene is TRBV11-2, the J gene TRBJ2-7; 10 positions match TRBD1. Germline V gene lookup returns CDR1 SGHAT and CDR2 FQNNGV. The CDR3 covers 19 residues. With 3 bases clipped from V and 2 bases from J, the junction kept 16 bases outside the gene matches. DNA of the CDR3: TGTGCCAGCAGCTTCCTTTACCGGGACAGGGGATCTATCCCCTACGAGCAGTACTTC. Translation: CASSFLYRDRGSIPYEQYF.

A remark on this clone: Its ends do not fully match the called genes, so a read error is possible. CDR3 sequence: CASTLYGTGRSVF. CDR3 DNA: TGTGCCAGCACCTTATATGGGACAGGCCGATCAGTCTTC. The chain combines TRBV28 with TRBJ1-2; 8 bases fit TRBD1. CDR3 length: 13 amino acids. CDR1 MDHEN and CDR2 SYDVKM come from the germline V gene.

The CDR3 reads CASRRSSGNTIYF. The CDR3 DNA reads as TGTGCCAGCAGGAGGAGCTCTGGAAACACCATATATTTT. This chain links TRBV6-5 with TRBJ1-3; D gene unclear. CDR1 is MNHEY, CDR2 SVGAGI, per germline. V was pared by 6 bases and J by 0 bases, with 6 bases between. CDR3 length: 13 residues.

The rearrangement links TRBV27 to TRBJ2-3; a possible D gene is TRBD2 (5 bases). Per the germline V gene, CDR1 is MNHEY and CDR2 is SMNVEV (reference sequence). This CDR3 contains 16 residues. V was trimmed by 7 bases and J by 1 base, leaving 18 bases between them. DNA of the CDR3: TGTGCCAGCAATGTGGGCCCTAACGGGGGCACAGATACGCAGTATTTT. As protein: CASNVGPNGGTDTQYF.

The chain links TRBV19 to TRBJ1-1; the D is unclear. Trimming left V 3 bases short and J 1 base short, with 12 bases between. The CDR3 contains 15 residues. In germline, CDR1 is LNHDA, CDR2 SQIVND (reference sequence). The CDR3 region is CASSISRVANTEAFF. CDR3 nucleotide sequence: TGTGCCAGTAGTATTAGTAGAGTAGCGAACACTGAAGCTTTCTTT.

This rearrangement joins TRBV7-9 to TRBJ1-1; D ambiguous. Trimming cost V 5 bases and J 2 bases, with 9 bases left between them. The germline V gene has CDR1 SEHNR and CDR2 FQNEAQ (reference sequence). The CDR3 is 13 residues long. This chain's CDR3 is CASSISGNTEAFF. The CDR3 nucleotides are TGTGCCAGCAGCATTAGCGGAAACACTGAAGCTTTCTTT.

The gene calls are TRBV7-8 and TRBJ2-7, with 11 bases matching TRBD2. V trimming: 4 bases; J trimming: 13 bases; junction bases outside the gene matches: 9. CDR3 length equals 13 residues. CDR1 and CDR2 from the germline V gene are SGHVS and FQNEAQ. CDR3 nucleotides: TGTGCCAGCAGCTCCCGGACTAGCGGGCATCCCTACTTC. The encoded protein is CASSSRTSGHPYF.

The table lists this clone with a count of one. The chain employs TRBV5-1 and TRBJ1-5; D is ambiguous. The ends were cut back, 0 bases at V and 0 bases at J, with 7 bases in the middle. Germline lookup yields CDR1 SGHRS and CDR2 YFSETQ. The CDR3 covers 15 residues. CDR3 bases: TGCGCCAGCAGCTTGGCAGATGCTAGCAATCAGCCCCAGCATTTT. Translation gives CASSLADASNQPQHF.

This rearrangement joins TRBV2 to TRBJ2-1, with TRBD2 matching over 9 bases. The CDR3 is made up of 15 amino acids. Germline lookup yields CDR1 SNHLY and CDR2 FYNNEI. V dropped 7 bases and J dropped 9; count of bases not matched to a gene: 13. CDR3 amino acids: CASTRGSGSRVEQFF. The DNA of the CDR3 is TGTGCCAGCACCAGGGGTAGCGGGAGCAGGGTTGAGCAGTTCTTC. Full variable domain (missing parts from reference TRBV2 and TRBJ2-1): EPEVTQTPSHQVTQMGQEVILRCVPISNHLYFYWYRQILGQKVEFLVSFYNNEISEKSEIFDDQFSVERPDGSNFTLKIRSTKLEDSAMYFCASTRGSGSRVEQFFGPGTRLTVL.

CDR3 sequence (DNA): TGTGCCAGCAGCTTAGGAGCGGCACAGTTCTATGGCTACACCTTC. Its protein is CASSLGAAQFYGYTF. The V gene is TRBV11-2, the J gene TRBJ1-2; unclear D gene. CDR1 is SGHAT, CDR2 FQNNGV, per germline. Trimming took off 1 base at V and 4 bases at J, with 13 bases between the two ends. The CDR3 runs 15 residues.

The chain employs TRBV6-6 and TRBJ2-7, with D possibly being TRBD2 (5 bases). The V end was cut by 5 bases, the J end by 4 bases, with 12 bases between. CDR1 MNHNY and CDR2 SVGAGI come from the germline V gene (reference sequence). The CDR3 loop spans 13 amino acids. DNA of the CDR3: TGTGCCAGCAGTCAAGGACGGGGATACGAGCAGTACGTC. Translated, it gives CASSQGRGYEQYV.

This chain joins TRBV6-5 and TRBJ1-4; 9 bases line up with TRBD1. Germline lookup yields CDR1 MNHEY and CDR2 SVGAGI. The CDR3 loop spans 14 amino acids. Trimming removed 6 bases from V and 8 bases from J; junction bases left unmatched: 7. CDR3 residues: CASRWTGEGEKLFF. The CDR3 DNA is TGTGCCAGCAGATGGACAGGGGAAGGAGAAAAACTGTTTTTT.

CDR3 bases: TGTGCCATCAGTGCCGGGAGGGCCTACTCGAGGCCTGAGCAGTTCTTC. Translation gives CAISAGRAYSRPEQFF. The chain couples TRBV10-3 to TRBJ2-1, with TRBD2 matching over 8 bases. The CDR3 totals 16 residues. The trim removed 4 bases at V and 9 bases at J, leaving 14 bases unmatched. CDR1 is ENHRY and CDR2 is SYGVKD in the germline V gene.

This rearrangement joins TRBV7-9 to TRBJ1-4; D is perhaps TRBD1 (5 bases). This CDR3 has 14 residues. V shed 5 bases and J shed 8 bases, with 15 bases lying between them. Per germline, CDR1 SEHNR and CDR2 FQNEAQ (reference sequence). In DNA form, the CDR3 reads TGTGCCAGCAGCCAGGGTCAGATCGGGGAAAAACTGTTTTTT. Protein: CASSQGQIGEKLFF.

Regarding this clone: Other DNA sequences in this sample translate to the same CDR3. The chain is built from TRBV28 and TRBJ2-5; TRBD2 matches at 11 bases. This CDR3 comprises 17 residues. Germline V CDR1 and CDR2: MDHEN, SYDVKM. The V gene end was trimmed by 0 bases and the J gene end by 2 bases; junction bases not matched to a gene: 5. Written as DNA, the CDR3 is TGTGCCAGCAGTTTATGGACTAGCGGGACGACACAAGAGACCCAGTACTTC. Its translation: CASSLWTSGTTQETQYF.

The V gene is TRBV3-1 (or the pseudogene TRBV3-2), the J gene TRBJ2-5; D possibly corresponds to TRBD2 (5 bases). This CDR3 region has 17 residues. The V gene's germline CDR1 is LGHDT and CDR2 YNNKEL (reference sequence). Trimming shortened V by 0 bases and J by 0 bases, and 14 bases separated the two germline ends. This CDR3 reads CASSQDNGGWYQETQYF. Written as DNA, the CDR3 is TGTGCCAGCAGCCAAGACAACGGAGGTTGGTACCAAGAGACCCAGTACTTC.

This clone was seen just once. The V call is TRBV19, the J call TRBJ2-2, with 7 bases aligning to TRBD1. V lost 7 bases, J lost 2 bases, and 7 bases stayed unmatched. The CDR3 is 15 residues long. The germline CDR1 and CDR2 sequences are LNHDA and SQIVND (reference sequence). The CDR3 DNA is TGTGCCAGTACCGCACAGGGGACCAACACCGGGGAGCTGTTTTTT. It is translated as CASTAQGTNTGELFF.

The rearrangement joins TRBV6-5 to TRBJ2-5, with 8 nucleotides matching TRBD1. Trimming cost V 2 bases and J 2 bases; bases outside gene matches: 4. The V gene's germline CDR1 is MNHEY and CDR2 SVGAGI. This CDR3 region has 15 residues. CDR3 residues: CASSYRRGRQETQYF. The CDR3 DNA follows: TGTGCCAGCAGTTACCGCAGGGGGCGGCAAGAGACCCAGTACTTC.

This sequence joins TRBV6-1 and TRBJ2-1; TRBD2 agrees at 10 bases. Trimming at V came to 4 bases and at J to 2 bases, leaving 8 bases not matched to a gene. In germline, CDR1 is MNHNS, CDR2 SASEGT. This CDR3 has 17 residues. Here the CDR3 DNA reads TGTGCCAGCAGTGCGTTTCTAGCGGGAGCCCCCTACAATGAGCAGTTCTTC. Translation: CASSAFLAGAPYNEQFF.